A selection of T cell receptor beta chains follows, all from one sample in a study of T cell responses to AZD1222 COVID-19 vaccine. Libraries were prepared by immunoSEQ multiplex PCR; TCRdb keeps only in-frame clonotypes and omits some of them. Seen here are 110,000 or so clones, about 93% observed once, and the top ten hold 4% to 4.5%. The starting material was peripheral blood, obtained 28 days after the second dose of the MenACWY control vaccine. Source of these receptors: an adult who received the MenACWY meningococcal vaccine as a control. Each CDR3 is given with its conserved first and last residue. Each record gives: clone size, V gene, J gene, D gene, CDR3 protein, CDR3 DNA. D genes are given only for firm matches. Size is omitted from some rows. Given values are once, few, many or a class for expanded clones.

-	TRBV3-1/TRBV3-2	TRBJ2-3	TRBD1	CASSQRDRRTDTQYF	TGTGCCAGCAGCCAACGGGACAGACGCACAGATACGCAGTATTTT
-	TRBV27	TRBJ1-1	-	CASSLLGADLAFF	TGTGCCAGCAGTTTATTGGGTGCGGACCTCGCTTTCTTT
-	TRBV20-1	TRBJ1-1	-	CSARWTEAFF	TGCAGTGCTAGATGGACTGAAGCTTTCTTT
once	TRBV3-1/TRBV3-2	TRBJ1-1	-	CASSQGRVGEAFF	TGTGCCAGCAGCCAAGGAAGGGTGGGAGAAGCTTTCTTT
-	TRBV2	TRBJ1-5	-	CASSHRDQPQHF	TGTGCCAGCAGTCACAGGGATCAGCCCCAGCATTTT
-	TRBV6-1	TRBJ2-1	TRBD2	CASSEGLAGGRSYNEQFF	TGTGCCAGCAGTGAGGGACTAGCGGGAGGCCGCTCCTACAATGAGCAGTTCTTC
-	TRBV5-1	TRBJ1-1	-	CASSLASTGTEAFF	TGCGCCAGCAGCTTGGCCTCTACGGGCACTGAAGCTTTCTTT
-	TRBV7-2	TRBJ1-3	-	CASSPTLGTLRLSGNTIYF	TGTGCCAGCAGCCCCACCCTTGGGACTCTAAGACTCTCTGGAAACACCATATATTTT
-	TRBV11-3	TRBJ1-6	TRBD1	CASSFKSRDRFPSYNSPLHF	TGTGCCAGCAGCTTTAAGTCCCGGGACAGGTTCCCATCCTATAATTCACCCCTCCACTTT
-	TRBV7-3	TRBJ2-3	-	CASSLTGITDTQYF	TGTGCCAGCAGCTTAACCGGGATCACAGATACGCAGTATTTT
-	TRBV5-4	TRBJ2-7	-	CASSLGGSSQTYEQYF	TGTGCCAGCAGCTTGGGGGGCTCTTCTCAGACCTACGAGCAGTACTTC
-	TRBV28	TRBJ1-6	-	CASNGILHNSPLHF	TGTGCCAGCAACGGGATTTTACATAATTCACCCCTCCACTTT
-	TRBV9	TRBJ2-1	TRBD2	CASSVVRGSRPEVFYNEQFF	TGTGCCAGCAGCGTAGTTCGCGGGAGTAGGCCCGAGGTGTTCTACAATGAGCAGTTCTTC
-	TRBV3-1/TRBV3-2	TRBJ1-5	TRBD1	CASSWTGNQPQHF	TGTGCCAGTTCGTGGACAGGAAATCAGCCCCAGCATTTT
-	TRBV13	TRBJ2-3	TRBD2	CATQGLAGGLDTQYF	TGTGCCACCCAGGGACTAGCGGGAGGGCTGGATACGCAGTATTTT
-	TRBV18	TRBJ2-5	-	CASSPDRYQETQYF	TGTGCCAGCTCACCGGACAGATACCAAGAGACCCAGTACTTC
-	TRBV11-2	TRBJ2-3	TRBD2	CASRTLAGGPQQVTQYF	TGTGCCAGCAGAACACTAGCGGGGGGGCCCCAGCAGGTTACGCAGTATTTT
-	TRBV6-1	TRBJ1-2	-	CASSEARADYGYTF	TGTGCCAGCAGTGAAGCGCGGGCTGACTATGGCTACACCTTC
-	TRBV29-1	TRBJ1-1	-	CSVDPPGLKGAFF	TGCAGCGTTGACCCTCCGGGACTAAAGGGAGCTTTCTTT
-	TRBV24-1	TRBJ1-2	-	CATSDQGWEGYTF	TGTGCCACCAGTGATCAAGGATGGGAAGGCTACACCTTC
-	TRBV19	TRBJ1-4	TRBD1	CASQDADRAYEKLFF	TGTGCCAGTCAGGATGCGGACAGGGCCTATGAAAAACTGTTTTTT
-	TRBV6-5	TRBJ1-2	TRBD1	CASSRGTGGGYTF	TGTGCCAGCAGTAGGGGGACAGGAGGTGGCTACACCTTC
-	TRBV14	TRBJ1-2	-	CASSQGSGLLNYGYTF	TGTGCCAGCAGCCAAGGCTCGGGACTCTTAAACTATGGCTACACCTTC
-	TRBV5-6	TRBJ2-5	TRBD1	CASSDTGDGKETQYF	TGTGCCAGCAGCGACACAGGGGATGGTAAAGAGACCCAGTACTTC
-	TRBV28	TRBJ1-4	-	CASSLYRNEKLFF	TGTGCCAGCAGTTTGTACCGTAATGAAAAACTGTTTTTT
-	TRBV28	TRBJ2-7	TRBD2	CASSSAGVDYEQYF	TGTGCCAGCAGTTCAGCGGGAGTGGACTACGAGCAGTACTTC
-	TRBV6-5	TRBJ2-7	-	CASSYSPDTLNEQYF	TGTGCCAGCAGTTACTCGCCGGACACTCTGAACGAGCAGTACTTC
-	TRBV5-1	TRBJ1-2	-	CASSLALGDGYTF	TGCGCCAGCAGCTTGGCCTTGGGGGATGGCTACACCTTC
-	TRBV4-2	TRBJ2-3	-	CASSQAAGETSGDTQYF	TGTGCCAGCAGCCAAGCGGCCGGCGAGACCTCAGGAGATACGCAGTATTTT
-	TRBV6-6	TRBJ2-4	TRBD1	CASSVRGQYLSHIQYF	TGTGCCAGCAGTGTTCGGGGACAGTATTTATCCCACATTCAGTACTTC
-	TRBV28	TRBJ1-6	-	CASRAGVPLYNSPLHF	TGTGCCAGCAGGGCAGGGGTCCCCCTTTATAATTCACCCCTCCACTTT
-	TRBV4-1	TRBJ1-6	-	CASSQPGYSPLHF	TGCGCCAGCAGCCAACCAGGGTATTCACCCCTCCACTTT
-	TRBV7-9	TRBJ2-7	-	CASSLSLTGEQYF	TGTGCCAGCAGCTTATCACTAACGGGCGAGCAGTACTTC
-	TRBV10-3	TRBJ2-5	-	CASSSVPQETQYF	TGTGCCTCCTCGTCCGTTCCCCAAGAGACCCAGTACTTC
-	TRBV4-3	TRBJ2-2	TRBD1	CASSQGTGLGELFF	TGCGCCAGCAGCCAAGGGACAGGGTTAGGGGAGCTGTTTTTT
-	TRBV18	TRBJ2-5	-	CASSNIAETQYF	TGTGCCAGCTCAAATATAGCAGAGACCCAGTACTTC
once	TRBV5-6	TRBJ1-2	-	CASSFRDSRDYGYTF	TGTGCCAGCAGTTTCCGGGACTCCCGGGACTATGGCTACACCTTC
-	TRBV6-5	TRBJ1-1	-	CASSLEVNTEAFF	TGTGCCAGCAGTTTGGAGGTGAACACTGAAGCTTTCTTT
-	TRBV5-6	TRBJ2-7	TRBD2	CASSLAGTSRSYEQYF	TGTGCCAGCAGCTTAGCCGGGACTAGCCGCTCCTACGAGCAGTACTTC
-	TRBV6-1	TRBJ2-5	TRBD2	CASSDGTSGRKTQYF	TGTGCCAGCAGTGATGGGACTAGCGGTCGGAAGACCCAGTACTTC
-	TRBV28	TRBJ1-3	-	CASSRQGFDGNTIYF	TGTGCCAGCAGTCGTCAGGGGTTCGACGGAAACACCATATATTTT
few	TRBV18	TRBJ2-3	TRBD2	CASSPERGALPLGTDTQYF	TGTGCCAGCTCACCAGAGCGGGGGGCTCTCCCCCTTGGCACAGATACGCAGTATTTT
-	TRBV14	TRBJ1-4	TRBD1	CASSQRMQGELFF	TGTGCCAGCAGCCAAAGGATGCAGGGGGAACTGTTTTTT
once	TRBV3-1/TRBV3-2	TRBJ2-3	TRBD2	CASSRPLADGTDTQYF	TGTGCCAGCAGCCGCCCGCTAGCGGACGGCACAGATACGCAGTATTTT
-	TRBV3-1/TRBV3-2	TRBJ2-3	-	CASSNRSTDTQYF	TGTGCCAGCAGCAACAGGAGCACAGATACGCAGTATTTT
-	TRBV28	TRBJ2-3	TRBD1	CAATGTGGSDTQYF	TGTGCCGCAACCGGGACAGGGGGCTCAGATACGCAGTATTTT
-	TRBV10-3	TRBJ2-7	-	CAITPREQYF	TGTGCCATCACTCCCCGGGAGCAGTACTTC
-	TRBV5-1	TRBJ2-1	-	CASSTDRPYNEQFF	TGCGCCAGCAGCACAGACAGACCCTACAATGAGCAGTTCTTC
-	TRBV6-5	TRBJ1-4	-	CASSEGGLYEKLFF	TGTGCCAGCTCGGAAGGAGGGTTATATGAAAAACTGTTTTTT
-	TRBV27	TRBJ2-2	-	CASSFRGTNTGELFF	TGTGCCAGCAGTTTCAGGGGAACGAACACCGGGGAGCTGTTTTTT
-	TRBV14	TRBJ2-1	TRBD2	CASSTRLAGAHEQFF	TGTGCCAGCAGCACCCGACTAGCGGGAGCCCATGAGCAGTTCTTC
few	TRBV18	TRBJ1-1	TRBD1	CASSRPSGGSVPTEAFF	TGTGCCAGCTCACGACCTTCAGGGGGATCTGTACCCACTGAAGCTTTCTTT
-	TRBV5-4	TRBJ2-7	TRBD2	CASSPDSSGIYEQYF	TGTGCCAGCAGTCCCGACTCTAGCGGGATCTACGAGCAGTACTTC
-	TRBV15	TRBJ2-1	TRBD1	CATSREGTGVDEQFF	TGTGCCACCAGCAGAGAAGGGACAGGGGTCGATGAGCAGTTCTTC
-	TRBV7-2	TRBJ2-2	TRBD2	CASSLADRGLAGYTGELFF	TGTGCCAGCAGCTTAGCTGACCGAGGGCTAGCGGGGTACACCGGGGAGCTGTTTTTT
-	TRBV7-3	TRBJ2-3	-	CASSLGLSTQYF	TGTGCCAGCAGCTTGGGGCTGTCAACGCAGTATTTT
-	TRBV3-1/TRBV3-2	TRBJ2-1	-	CASRGLGDHSYNEQFF	TGTGCCAGCAGGGGGTTGGGAGACCACTCCTACAATGAGCAGTTCTTC
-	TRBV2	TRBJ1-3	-	CASSESSQRWGNTIYF	TGTGCCAGCAGTGAAAGTTCCCAGAGATGGGGAAACACCATATATTTT
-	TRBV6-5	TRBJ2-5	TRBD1	CASSYTWDRQETQYF	TGTGCCAGCAGTTACACCTGGGACAGGCAAGAGACCCAGTACTTC